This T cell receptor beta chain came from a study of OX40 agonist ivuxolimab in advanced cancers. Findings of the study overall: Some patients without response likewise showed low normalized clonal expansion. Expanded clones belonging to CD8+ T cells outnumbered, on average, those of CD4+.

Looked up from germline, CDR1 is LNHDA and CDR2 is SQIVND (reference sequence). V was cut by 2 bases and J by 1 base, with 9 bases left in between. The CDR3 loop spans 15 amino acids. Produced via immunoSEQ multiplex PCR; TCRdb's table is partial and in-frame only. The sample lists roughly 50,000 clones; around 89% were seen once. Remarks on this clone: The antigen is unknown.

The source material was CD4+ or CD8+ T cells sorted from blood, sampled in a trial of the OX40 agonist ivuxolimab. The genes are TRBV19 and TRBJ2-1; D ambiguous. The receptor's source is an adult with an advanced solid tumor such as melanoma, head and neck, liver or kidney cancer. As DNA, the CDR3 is TGTGCCAGTAGTATAATCCTGGGATCCTACAATGAGCAGTTCTTC. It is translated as CASSIILGSYNEQFF.